This entry lists 14 T cell receptor beta chains sequenced from one sample in a study of blood T cell repertoires in COVID-19. Only in-frame clones appear in the TCRdb table, and some are missing; sequencing was by immunoSEQ multiplex PCR. This sample has approximately 250,000 clones, with around 88% found just once. The sequenced material came from peripheral blood. Receptor source: a man under 40 with active or convalescent COVID-19.

The chain joins TRBV3-1 (or the pseudogene TRBV3-2) to TRBJ1-2; D unclear. CDR3 length equals 15 residues. The V gene lost 0 bases and the J gene lost 5 bases, with 13 bases spanning the gap. Germline lookup yields CDR1 LGHDT and CDR2 YNNKEL (reference sequence). CDR3 sequence reads: CASSQDLGRRYGYTF. CDR3 nucleotides: TGTGCCAGCAGCCAAGATCTAGGTAGAAGGTATGGCTACACCTTC.

The V and J genes are TRBV6-5 and TRBJ2-7, with D unresolved. The CDR3 spans 14 residues. From germline, CDR1 is MNHEY and CDR2 SVGAGI. V lost 6 bases to trimming and J lost 2 bases, with 14 bases between them. CDR3 sequence: CASSLSADTYEQYF. The CDR3 nucleotides read TGTGCCAGCAGCCTATCCGCAGACACCTACGAGCAGTACTTC.

This clone showed up just once. The rearrangement uses TRBV6-5 and TRBJ1-4, with a weak D call TRBD1 (6 bases). The CDR3 totals 16 residues. V lost 4 bases and J 6 bases, leaving 18 bases between the germline ends. CDR1 is MNHEY, CDR2 SVGAGI, per germline. The CDR3 reads CASSSQRTGSYEKLFF. The DNA for the CDR3 is TGTGCCAGCAGTTCTCAACGCACAGGGTCGTATGAAAAACTGTTTTTT.

The count of this clone is one. The genes are TRBV5-8 and TRBJ2-4; D possibly corresponds to TRBD2 (5 bases). The V gene lost 0 bases and the J gene lost 4 bases, with 11 bases spanning the gap. This CDR3 contains 15 residues. The germline V gene encodes CDR1 SGHTS and CDR2 YDEGEE. The CDR3 bases are TGTGCCAGCAGCTTGGGTCGTCTAGCAAAAAACATTCAGTACTTC. This sequence encodes CASSLGRLAKNIQYF.

V usage is TRBV19 and J usage is TRBJ1-4; 7 bases match TRBD1. After removal of 5 bases from V and 0 bases from J, the junction contained 3 bases not matched to a gene. This CDR3 has 15 residues. CDR1 is LNHDA, CDR2 SQIVND, per germline (reference sequence). The CDR3 nucleotides read TGTGCCAGTAGTTCGGGACAGACAACTAATGAAAAACTGTTTTTT. Amino acid sequence: CASSSGQTTNEKLFF.

The chain uses TRBV3-1 (or the pseudogene TRBV3-2) and TRBJ2-5; the match to TRBD2 covers 7 bases. Germline loops: CDR1 LGHDT, CDR2 YNNKEL (reference sequence). The trim removed 1 base at V and 5 bases at J, leaving 4 bases unmatched. This CDR3 region has 14 residues. CDR3 in DNA: TGTGCCAGCAGCCAAGGTACTAGCGCCGAGACCCAGTACTTC. It encodes CASSQGTSAETQYF.

In DNA form, the CDR3 reads TGTGCCAGCAGCCCCTCGACAGGGGGCAGCCCAGCTTTCTTT. This translates into CASSPSTGGSPAFF. The rearrangement joins TRBV9 to TRBJ1-1; 10 bases line up with TRBD1. The J segment lost 10 bases and the V segment lost 4 bases, leaving 10 bases of the junction unmatched. There are 14 residues in the CDR3. CDR1 is SGDLS, CDR2 YYNGEE, per germline.

The chain uses TRBV5-1 and TRBJ2-2; D is possibly TRBD1 (8 bases). The V end lost 1 base, the J end lost 5 bases, and 15 bases lay between the germline ends. CDR3 length: 16 amino acids. Germline V lookup: CDR1 SGHRS, CDR2 YFSETQ. This CDR3 is CASSLFGQGGTGELFF. CDR3 in DNA: TGCGCCAGCAGCTTGTTTGGACAGGGAGGGACCGGGGAGCTGTTTTTT. The variable domain in full, completed from reference TRBV5-1 and TRBJ2-2, reads KAGVTQTPRYLIKTRGQQVTLSCSPISGHRSVSWYQQTPGQGLQFLFEYFSETQRNKGNFPGRFSGRQFSNSRSEMNVSTLELGDSALYLCASSLFGQGGTGELFFGEGSRLTVL.

The gene calls are TRBV18 and TRBJ2-4; TRBD2 matches 10 bases. Trimming removed 9 bases from V and 0 bases from J; junction bases left unmatched: 8. This CDR3 has 16 residues. Per germline, CDR1 KGHSH and CDR2 LQKENI. Written as DNA, the CDR3 is TGTGCCAGTTCCCCTCTAGCGGGGGTAGCCAAAAACATTCAGTACTTC. It yields the protein CASSPLAGVAKNIQYF.

The rearrangement uses TRBV5-4 and TRBJ1-6, with TRBD1 as a possible D gene (5 bases). V lost 5 bases and J 9 bases, leaving 21 bases between the germline ends. Germline assignment: CDR1 SGHNT and CDR2 YYREEE (reference sequence). CDR3 length: 16 amino acids. Here the CDR3 reads CASSAISRDWFSPLHF. The CDR3 DNA is TGTGCCAGCAGTGCGATATCCAGGGACTGGTTTTCACCCCTCCACTTT.

The chain links TRBV6-2 or TRBV6-3 to TRBJ2-1; 8 nucleotides line up with TRBD1. Germline V gives CDR1 MNHEY, CDR2 SVGEGT. CDR3 length: 16 residues. The V segment lost 6 bases and the J segment 8 bases; nucleotides outside the gene matches: 15. This chain's CDR3 is CASSWSGQGSRYEQFF. As DNA, the CDR3 is TGTGCCAGCAGCTGGTCTGGACAGGGAAGTAGGTATGAGCAGTTCTTC.

The chain couples TRBV4-1 to TRBJ1-2; a weak D match, TRBD1 (5 bases). The V gene lost 0 bases and the J gene lost 7 bases, with 15 bases spanning the gap. This CDR3 has 15 residues. Germline values: CDR1 MGHRA, CDR2 YSYEKL. Here the CDR3 reads CASSQDLARARGYTF. For the CDR3, the DNA is TGCGCCAGCAGCCAAGATCTTGCCAGGGCGCGTGGCTACACCTTC.

This clone was counted once. The rearrangement joins TRBV7-9 to TRBJ2-2; D is perhaps TRBD1 (5 bases). CDR1 SEHNR and CDR2 FQNEAQ come from the germline V gene (reference sequence). V was clipped by 5 bases and J by 1 base, with 11 bases between them. There are 15 residues in the CDR3. In nucleotides, the CDR3 is TGTGCCAGCAGCCAACTCACAGGGAACACCGGGGAGCTGTTTTTT. Protein sequence: CASSQLTGNTGELFF. The full variable domain, its missing parts supplied by reference TRBV7-9 and TRBJ2-2, is DTGVSQNPRHKITKRGQNVTFRCDPISEHNRLYWYRQTLGQGPEFLTYFQNEAQLEKSRLLSDRFSAERPKGSFSTLEIQRTEQGDSAMYLCASSQLTGNTGELFFGEGSRLTVL.

The chain recombines TRBV18 with TRBJ1-2; maybe TRBD1 (6 bases). The germline V gene encodes CDR1 KGHSH and CDR2 LQKENI. CDR3 size: 15 residues. V was trimmed by 4 bases and J by 7 bases, leaving 19 bases between them. CDR3 region: CASSRDLQGNFGYTF. DNA for the CDR3: TGTGCCAGCTCACGGGACCTACAGGGTAATTTTGGCTACACCTTC.